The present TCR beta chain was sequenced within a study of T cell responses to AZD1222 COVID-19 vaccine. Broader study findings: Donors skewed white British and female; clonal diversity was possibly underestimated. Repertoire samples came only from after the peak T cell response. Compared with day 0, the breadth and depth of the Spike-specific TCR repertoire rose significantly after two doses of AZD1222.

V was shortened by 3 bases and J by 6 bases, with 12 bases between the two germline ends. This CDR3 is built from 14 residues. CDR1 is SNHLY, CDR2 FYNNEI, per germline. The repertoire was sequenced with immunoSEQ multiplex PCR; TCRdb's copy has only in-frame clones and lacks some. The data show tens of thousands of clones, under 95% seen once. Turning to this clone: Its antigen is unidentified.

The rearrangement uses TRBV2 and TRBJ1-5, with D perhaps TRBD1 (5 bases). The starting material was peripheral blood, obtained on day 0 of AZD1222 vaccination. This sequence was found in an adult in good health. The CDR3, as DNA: TGTGCCAGCAGTGACACTCGGGGGGGTCAGCCCCAGCATTTT. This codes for CASSDTRGGQPQHF.